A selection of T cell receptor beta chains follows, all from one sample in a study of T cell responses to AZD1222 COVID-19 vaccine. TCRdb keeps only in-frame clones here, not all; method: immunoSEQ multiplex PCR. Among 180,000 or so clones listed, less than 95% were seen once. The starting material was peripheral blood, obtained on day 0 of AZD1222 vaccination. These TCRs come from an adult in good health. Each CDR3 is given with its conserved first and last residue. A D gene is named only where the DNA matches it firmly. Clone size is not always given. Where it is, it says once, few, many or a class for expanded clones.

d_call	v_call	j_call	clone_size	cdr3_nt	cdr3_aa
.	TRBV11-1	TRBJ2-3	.	TGTGCCAGCAGCTTGCCGGGCGCGGATACGCAGTATTTT	CASSLPGADTQYF
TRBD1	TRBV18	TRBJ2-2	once	TGTGCCAGCTCACCACCCGGGACAGGGGGGAGCACCGGGGAGCTGTTTTTT	CASSPPGTGGSTGELFF
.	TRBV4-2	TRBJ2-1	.	TGTGCCAGCAGCCCCCTCGTCGCCTCCTACAATGAGCAGTTCTTC	CASSPLVASYNEQFF
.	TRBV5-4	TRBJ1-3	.	TGTGCCAGCAGCTTGAGTTGGGCAGGGCCGACCTCTCAGACTGGAAACACCATATATTTT	CASSLSWAGPTSQTGNTIYF
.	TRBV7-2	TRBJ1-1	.	TGTGCCAGCAGCTTAGAGGGGCGGGTAATGGGGACTGAAGCTTTCTTT	CASSLEGRVMGTEAFF
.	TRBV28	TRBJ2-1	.	TGTGCCAGCAGTTTATTTCCCCGAGCGGAGGGGGAGCAGTTCTTC	CASSLFPRAEGEQFF
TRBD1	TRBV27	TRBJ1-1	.	TGTGCCAGCAGTTTAGGGACAGGGGTGGAGGCTTTCTTT	CASSLGTGVEAFF
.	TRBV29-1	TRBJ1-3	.	TGCAGCGTTGGATCAAAGGGCGGGCCCTCTGGAAACACCATATATTTT	CSVGSKGGPSGNTIYF
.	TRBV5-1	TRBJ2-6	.	TGCGCCAGCAGCTCCCGGACCGGGGCCAACGTCCTGACTTTC	CASSSRTGANVLTF
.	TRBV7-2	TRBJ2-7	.	TGTGCCAGCAGCTCCTCACAGGCGGCCTTCTACGAGCAGTACTTC	CASSSSQAAFYEQYF
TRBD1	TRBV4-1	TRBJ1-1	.	TGCGCCAGCAGCGTCCGGGACAGCATGAACACTGAAGCTTTCTTT	CASSVRDSMNTEAFF
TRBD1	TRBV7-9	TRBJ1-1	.	TGTGCCAGCAGCCCTGGACAGGGAGGCACTGAAGCTTTCTTT	CASSPGQGGTEAFF
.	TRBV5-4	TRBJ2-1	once	TGTGCCAGCAGCTTGGATACTTTAACAGCCGTTACCTACAATGAGCAGTTCTTC	CASSLDTLTAVTYNEQFF
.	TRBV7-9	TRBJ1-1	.	TGTGCCAGCAGCTCAGGGGACATCAACACTGAAGCTTTCTTT	CASSSGDINTEAFF
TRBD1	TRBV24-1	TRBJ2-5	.	TGTGCCACCAGTGATTTTAGAGGGACAGGGGAAGAGACCCAGTACTTC	CATSDFRGTGEETQYF
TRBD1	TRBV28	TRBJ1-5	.	TGTGCCAGCAGTTTTCAAACAGGGGGCAATCAGCCCCAGCATTTT	CASSFQTGGNQPQHF
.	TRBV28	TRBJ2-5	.	TGTGCCTGCAGAATGACTACTCAAGAGACCCAGTACTTC	CACRMTTQETQYF
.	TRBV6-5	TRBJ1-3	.	TGTGCCAGCAGCTCGGACGGGGCTGGAAACACCATATATTTT	CASSSDGAGNTIYF
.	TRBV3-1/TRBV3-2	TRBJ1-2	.	TGTGCCAGCAGCCAAAACAGGGTCGACTATGGCTACACCTTC	CASSQNRVDYGYTF
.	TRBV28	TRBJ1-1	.	TGTGCCAGCAGTTTTCTAGGGACTGAAGCTTTCTTT	CASSFLGTEAFF
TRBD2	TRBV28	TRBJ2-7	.	TGTGCCAGCAGTCCTAGGACTAGCGGGTACGAGCAGTACTTC	CASSPRTSGYEQYF
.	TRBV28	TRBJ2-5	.	TGTGCCAGCAATCGGCAGGGGAGAGGGACCCAGTACTTC	CASNRQGRGTQYF
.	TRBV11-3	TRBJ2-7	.	TGTGCCAGCAGCTCTCACCCTACCTACGAGCAGTACTTC	CASSSHPTYEQYF
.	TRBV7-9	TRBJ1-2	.	TGTGCCAGCAGCCTGGACACACTTGGTTTCAGCTACACCTTC	CASSLDTLGFSYTF
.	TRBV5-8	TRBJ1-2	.	TGTGCCAGCAGCGGGACACAGGCCAACTATGGCTACACCTTC	CASSGTQANYGYTF
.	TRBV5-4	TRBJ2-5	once	TGTGCCAGCAGCTTGGAGTTCGGGGGTGAGACCCAGTACTTC	CASSLEFGGETQYF
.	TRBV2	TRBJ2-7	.	TGTGCCAGCAGTGGGGATCAAGCCTACGAGCAGTACTTC	CASSGDQAYEQYF
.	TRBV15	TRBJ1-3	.	TGTGCCACCAGCAGAGATACCAGGACTGGAAACACCATATATTTT	CATSRDTRTGNTIYF
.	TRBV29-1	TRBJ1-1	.	TGCAGCGTTGAAGACGGGACGCCGTTCGGGCCTTTCTTT	CSVEDGTPFGPFF
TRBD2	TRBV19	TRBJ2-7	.	TGTGCCAGTAGTATAGGGACTAGCGGCTCCTACGAGCAGTACTTC	CASSIGTSGSYEQYF
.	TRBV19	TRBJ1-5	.	TGTGCCAGTAGGGGAGAGCCGGCCTTGGTCAATCAGCCCCAGCATTTT	CASRGEPALVNQPQHF
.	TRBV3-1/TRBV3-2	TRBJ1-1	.	TGTGCCAGCAGCCAAGGCCCGGGGGGAGGCACTGAAGCTTTCTTT	CASSQGPGGGTEAFF
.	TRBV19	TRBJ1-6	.	TGTGCCAGTATGAAGAAGGACCGGGATAATTCACCCCTCCACTTT	CASMKKDRDNSPLHF
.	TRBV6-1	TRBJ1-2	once	TGTGCCAGCAGTGCCATCCTTGGGGGACTCAGACGGGGTAACTATGGCTACACCTTC	CASSAILGGLRRGNYGYTF
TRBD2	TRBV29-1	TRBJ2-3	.	TGCAGCGTTGAAGGGGGGGGTGATACGCAGTATTTT	CSVEGGGDTQYF
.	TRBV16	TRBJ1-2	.	TGTGCCAGCAGCCAATTTTTGGTTCCGTATCTAACCGGCTACACCTTC	CASSQFLVPYLTGYTF
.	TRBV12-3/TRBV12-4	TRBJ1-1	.	TGTGCCAGCAGTTTGGTTAGGACTGAAGCTTTCTTT	CASSLVRTEAFF
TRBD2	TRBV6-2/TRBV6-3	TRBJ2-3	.	TGTGCCAGCAGTTACACTAGCGGGAGCACAGATACGCAGTATTTT	CASSYTSGSTDTQYF
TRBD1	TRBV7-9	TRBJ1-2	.	TGTGCCAGCAGCGGGGACAGGGGAATAAATGGCTACACCTTC	CASSGDRGINGYTF
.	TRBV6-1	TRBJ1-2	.	TGTGCCAGCAGTGAAAAGCTCTACTACCCTACTTATGGCTACACCTTC	CASSEKLYYPTYGYTF
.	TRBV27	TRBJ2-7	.	TGTGCCAGCAGTTTAGAAGTCGGCCAAGCAAGGTACTTC	CASSLEVGQARYF
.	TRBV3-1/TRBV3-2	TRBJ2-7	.	TGTGCCAGCAGCCTTAAGGGGGTTGCCTACGAGCAGTACTTC	CASSLKGVAYEQYF
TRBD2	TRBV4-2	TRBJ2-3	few	TGTGCCAGCAGCCAACCTTCCGGGACTAGCGGGTCCCACACAGATACGCAGTATTTT	CASSQPSGTSGSHTDTQYF
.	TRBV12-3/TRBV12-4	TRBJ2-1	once	TGTGCCAGCAGTTTGGAGACAAAAAATGAGCAGTTCTTC	CASSLETKNEQFF
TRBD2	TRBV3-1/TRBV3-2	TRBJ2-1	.	TGTGCCAGCAGCCAAGGCGGGCGGACTAGATGTTTCTTC	CASSQGGRTRCFF
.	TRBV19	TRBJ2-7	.	TGTGCCAGTTCCCATGCCTCAGGGACCTTCTCCTACGAGCAGTACTTC	CASSHASGTFSYEQYF
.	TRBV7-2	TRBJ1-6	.	TGTGCCAGCAGTTATTATAAGGACTCACCCCTCCACTTT	CASSYYKDSPLHF
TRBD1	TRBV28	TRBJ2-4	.	TGTGCCAGCATTGAAAGGGACAGGGTTGGTGCCAAAAACATTCAGTACTTC	CASIERDRVGAKNIQYF
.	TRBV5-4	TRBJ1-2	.	TGTGCCAGCAGCTTGGACAGATATGGCTACACCTTC	CASSLDRYGYTF
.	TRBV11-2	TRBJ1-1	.	TGTGCCAGCAACAGACAGAACACTGAAGCTTTCTTT	CASNRQNTEAFF
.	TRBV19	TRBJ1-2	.	TGTGCCAGTACCCCAAAACGGGGGTTGAGGGTCGGCTACACCTTC	CASTPKRGLRVGYTF
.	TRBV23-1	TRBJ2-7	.	TGCGCCAGCAGTCAATCCGGACCGAACTACGAGCAGTACTTC	CASSQSGPNYEQYF
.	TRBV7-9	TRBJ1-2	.	TGTGCCAGCAGCTCTCCCGGGGGATATGGCTACACCTTC	CASSSPGGYGYTF
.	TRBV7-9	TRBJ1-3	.	TGTGCCAGCGAAGCTAGAGGCGGACTTTCTGGAAACACCATATATTTT	CASEARGGLSGNTIYF
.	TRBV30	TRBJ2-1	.	TGTGCCTGGAGTTGGGGCGGCAATGAGCAGTTCTTC	CAWSWGGNEQFF
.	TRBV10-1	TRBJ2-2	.	TGCGCCAGCAGTGAGTCCCTCAGGAACACCGGGGAGCTGTTTTTT	CASSESLRNTGELFF
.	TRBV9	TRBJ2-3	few	TGTGCCAGCGGGACGGCTAGCACAGATACGCAGTATTTT	CASGTASTDTQYF
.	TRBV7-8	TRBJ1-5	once	TGTGCCAGCAGCCCTCGGTCCCCATTACTGGGCAATCAGCCCCAGCATTTT	CASSPRSPLLGNQPQHF
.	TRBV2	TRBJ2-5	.	TGTGCCAGCAGTGACGTCTACGGGTGGGAGACCCAGTACTTC	CASSDVYGWETQYF
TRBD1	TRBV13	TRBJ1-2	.	TGTGCCAGCAGCTCCCGGGGGCAGGGGGCCCCTATCTATGGCTACACCTTC	CASSSRGQGAPIYGYTF